A single sample gave rise to the 14 T cell receptor beta chains below, sequenced in a study of cytomegalovirus exposure and HLA in healthy donors. Vbeta (60) and Jbeta (13) primers were used in the PCR. The repertoire was sequenced with immunoSEQ multiplex PCR; TCRdb's copy has only in-frame clones and lacks some. The repertoire has around 130,000 clones, under 85% of them found once; the top ten carry almost 6%. Sequencing used PBMCs. These receptors were collected from a woman aged 45-65 years in good health and CMV-seropositive.

This rearrangement joins TRBV15 to TRBJ2-5, with TRBD2 matching over 11 bases. Trimming removed 3 bases from V and 3 bases from J; junction bases left unmatched: 9. The CDR3 covers 17 residues. The germline V gene encodes CDR1 LNHNV and CDR2 YYDKDF (reference sequence). In DNA form, the CDR3 reads TGTGCCACCAGCAGTTTACTAGCGGGGGAGGACAAAGAGACCCAGTACTTC. This codes for CATSSLLAGEDKETQYF.

The CDR3 bases are TGTGCCAGCAGCTTAGTGGGTATCCCGGGGAAGTTCTCCTACGAGCAGTACTTC. As protein: CASSLVGIPGKFSYEQYF. This chain connects TRBV7-9 to TRBJ2-7; tentatively, D is TRBD2 (5 bases). CDR3 length equals 18 residues. Trimming pared 1 base from V and 0 bases from J, leaving 19 bases between. CDR1 is SEHNR, CDR2 FQNEAQ, per germline (reference sequence).

The chain combines TRBV5-8 with TRBJ2-2, with no clear D. The ends were cut back, 2 bases at V and 7 bases at J, with 12 bases in the middle. This CDR3 spans 14 amino acids. Germline assignment: CDR1 SGHTS and CDR2 YDEGEE. CDR3 region: CASSFWANGGELFF. CDR3 DNA: TGTGCCAGCAGCTTTTGGGCGAACGGCGGGGAGCTGTTTTTT.

The chain uses TRBV5-1 and TRBJ2-5; TRBD2 aligns across 8 bases. This CDR3 has 15 residues. V lost 4 bases and J lost 5; bases outside the gene matches: 10. CDR1 and CDR2 (germline): SGHRS, YFSETQ. DNA for the CDR3: TGCGCCAGCAGCCGCGGACTAGCCGGGCGGGAGACCCAGTACTTC. Translating it yields CASSRGLAGRETQYF.

This chain uses TRBV25-1 with TRBJ2-5; 7 bases fit TRBD1. Germline V CDR1 and CDR2: MGHDK, SYGVNS. The J segment lost 2 bases and the V segment lost 6 bases, leaving 9 bases of the junction unmatched. CDR3 length: 15 residues. CDR3 in DNA: TGTGCCAGCAGCTCCCCGACAGGGAGTCAAGAGACCCAGTACTTC. This codes for CASSSPTGSQETQYF.

The CDR3 nucleotides are TGTGCCAGCAGTGGAGGACAGCTGAACACTGAAGCTTTCTTT. Its protein product is CASSGGQLNTEAFF. This chain connects TRBV2 to TRBJ1-1, with D possibly TRBD1 on 6 matching bases. The germline V gene encodes CDR1 SNHLY and CDR2 FYNNEI. Trimming pared 4 bases from V and 0 bases from J, leaving 9 bases between. The CDR3 is 14 amino acids.

The chain combines TRBV7-2 with TRBJ2-3, with TRBD2 identical over 9 bases. The length of the CDR3 is 13 residues. Germline lookup yields CDR1 SGHTA and CDR2 FQGNSA. After removal of 5 bases from V and 6 bases from J, the junction contained 3 bases not matched to a gene. The CDR3 loop is CASSPAGGDTQYF. The CDR3, as DNA: TGTGCCAGCAGCCCCGCGGGAGGGGATACGCAGTATTTT.

This chain joins TRBV7-9 and TRBJ1-6, with D maybe TRBD1 (6 bases). The germline V and J ends were trimmed by 0 bases and 8 bases, with 8 bases remaining between them. The CDR3 consists of 14 residues. Germline loops: CDR1 SEHNR, CDR2 FQNEAQ (reference sequence). In nucleotides, the CDR3 is TGTGCCAGCAGCTTAGCACAGGGAGATTCACCCCTCCACTTT. This translates into CASSLAQGDSPLHF.

The chain recombines TRBV6-1 with TRBJ2-1, with a weak D call TRBD1 (5 bases). The CDR3 is 12 residues long. Germline V CDR1 and CDR2: MNHNS, SASEGT. Trimming left V 4 bases short and J 6 bases short, with 7 bases between. The CDR3 nucleotides are TGTGCCAGCAGTGGGACAACCAATGAGCAGTTCTTC. Its protein is CASSGTTNEQFF.

The chain uses TRBV6-1 and TRBJ1-3, with TRBD1 as a possible D gene (5 bases). Germline lookup yields CDR1 MNHNS and CDR2 SASEGT. The V and J ends lost 0 bases and 0 bases respectively, with 12 bases between them. The CDR3 extends over 17 amino acids. The CDR3 here is CASSEAGRQLSGNTIYF. The CDR3 DNA reads TGTGCCAGCAGTGAAGCGGGCCGACAGCTCTCTGGAAACACCATATATTTT.

The chain employs TRBV2 and TRBJ2-3; 8 bases line up with TRBD2. Germline CDR1 is SNHLY and CDR2 is FYNNEI. Trimming took 1 base from V and 4 from J; bases not matched to a gene: 10. The CDR3 has 17 amino acids. Here the CDR3 DNA reads TGTGCCAGCAGTGAAGGCCACGGGCGGGGGGTACCAGATACGCAGTATTTT. It is translated as CASSEGHGRGVPDTQYF.

The V call is TRBV6-5, the J call TRBJ2-4, with D perhaps TRBD2 (5 bases). The CDR3 has 16 amino acids. V was clipped by 1 base and J by 1 base, with 11 bases between them. Looked up from germline, CDR1 is MNHEY and CDR2 is SVGAGI. The CDR3 region is CASSYWTPEAKNIQYF. The DNA for the CDR3 is TGTGCCAGCAGTTACTGGACTCCAGAGGCCAAAAACATTCAGTACTTC.

J is TRBJ1-5 and V is TRBV18; a possible D gene is TRBD1 (5 bases). Trimming cost V 2 bases and J 6 bases, with 14 bases left between them. The CDR3 totals 15 residues. The germline gives CDR1 KGHSH, CDR2 LQKENI. In DNA, the CDR3 is TGTGCCAGCTCACCAGTCAGGGATTCAGGTCAGCCCCAGCATTTT. Amino acids: CASSPVRDSGQPQHF.

The CDR3, as DNA: TGTGCCTGGAGCCGCGGGCCCCTTAATGAAGCTTTCTTT. The encoded protein is CAWSRGPLNEAFF. This chain uses TRBV30 with TRBJ1-1; no firm D call. Germline lookup yields CDR1 GTSNPN and CDR2 SVGIG (reference sequence). There are 13 residues in the CDR3. V shed 3 bases and J shed 7 bases, with 15 bases lying between them.